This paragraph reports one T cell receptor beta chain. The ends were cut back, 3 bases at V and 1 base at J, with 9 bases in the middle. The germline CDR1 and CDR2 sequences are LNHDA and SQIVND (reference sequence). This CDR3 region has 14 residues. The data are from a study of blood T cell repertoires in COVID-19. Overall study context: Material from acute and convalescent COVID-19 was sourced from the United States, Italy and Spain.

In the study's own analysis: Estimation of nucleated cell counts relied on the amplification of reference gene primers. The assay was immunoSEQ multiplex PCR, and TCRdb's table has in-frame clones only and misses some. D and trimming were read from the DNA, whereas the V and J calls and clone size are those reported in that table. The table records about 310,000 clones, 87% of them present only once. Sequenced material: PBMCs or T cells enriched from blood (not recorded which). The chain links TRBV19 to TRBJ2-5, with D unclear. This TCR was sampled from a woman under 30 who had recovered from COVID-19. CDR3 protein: CASSIYSSQETQYF. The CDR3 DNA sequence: TGTGCCAGTAGTATTTATTCCTCCCAAGAGACCCAGTACTTC.